This TCR beta chain was retrieved from a study of blood T cell repertoires in COVID-19. Germline CDR1 and CDR2: SEHNR and FQNEAQ (reference sequence). This CDR3 contains 15 residues. The V and J ends lost 1 base and 2 bases respectively, with 11 bases between them. Method: immunoSEQ multiplex PCR; TCRdb's copy keeps in-frame clones and lacks some. The sample holds 320,000 or so clones, more than 75% seen once. Enrollees, about 18 to 95 years old, lived in about two dozen US areas. Participants were placed into cohorts based on the clinical history they reported. Recovered participants had two consecutive negative NP/OP PCR tests, healthcare professional clearance, or symptom resolution.

V gene TRBV7-9 combines with J gene TRBJ1-1; a possible D gene is TRBD1 (6 bases). The sequenced material came from PBMCs or T cells enriched from blood (not recorded which). The receptor comes from a woman in her 30s who had recovered from COVID-19. The CDR3 coding sequence is TGTGCCAGCAGCTTAGTACAGGGTTCAAACACTGAAGCTTTCTTT. Protein: CASSLVQGSNTEAFF.